The present T cell receptor (beta chain) was sequenced within a study of T cells in Graves' hyperthyroidism and ophthalmopathy. Amplification of TCR beta CDR3 regions was performed using RNA transcripts as template. Initially, a first-round RT-PCR of the TCR CDR3 employed the HTBI primer set. TCRdb re-called the multiplex PCR reads through MiXCR, storing one row per CDR3 protein. The repertoire holds 280,000 or so distinct CDR3 sequences, with less than 30% as singletons. First hyperthyroidism diagnosis is when the blood sample was obtained, before any ophthalmopathy symptoms. The PBMCs were sourced from fresh peripheral blood (around 9.9 ml). This clonotype was observed many times. Source material: blood. This TCR came from a middle-aged man with Graves' hyperthyroidism that later progressed to Graves' ophthalmopathy.

CDR3: CASSLVVLTGPTYEQYF. The CDR3 bases are TGCGCCAGCAGCTTGGTAGTGTTGACAGGGCCAACCTACGAGCAGTACTTC. This chain links TRBV5-1 with TRBJ2-7; 7 nucleotides agree with TRBD1. The V gene end was trimmed by 0 bases and the J gene end by 2 bases; junction bases not matched to a gene: 11. CDR1 and CDR2 (germline): SGHRS, YFSETQ. The CDR3 has 17 amino acids.